This T cell receptor (beta chain) was sequenced in a study of cytomegalovirus exposure and HLA in healthy donors. Study details: Researchers previously reported finding 90 million to 130 million unique TCR beta sequences from around 200 million T cells. Across more than 350 genotyped donors, just over 80% landed in the Caucasian-associated ancestry cluster.

Points from the study as a whole: For most TCR sequences rarity was the rule, although some public TCRs occurred in many donors.

With respect to this clone: Antigen: not known.

The V and J ends lost 6 bases and 8 bases, in that order; junction bases with no gene match: 5. Germline-derived CDR1 and CDR2 are MDHEN and SYDVKM. The CDR3 totals 12 residues. A multiplex PCR was run with 60 Vbeta primers and 13 Jbeta primers. The method was immunoSEQ multiplex PCR; TCRdb's version includes in-frame clones alone and lacks a portion of them. The profile covers 140,000 to 150,000 clones, with approximately 80% appearing a single time and approximately 4% taken by the ten largest. The chain is built from TRBV28 and TRBJ1-2; TRBD1 agrees at 8 bases. The sample consisted of PBMCs. The sequence derives from a male donor in good health and CMV-seronegative. The CDR3 nucleotides are TGTGCCAGCAGCACAGGGGGGTACGGCTACACCTTC. This encodes CASSTGGYGYTF.